One sample yielded the 19 T cell receptor beta chains listed below, sequenced in a study of blood T cell repertoires in COVID-19. Produced via immunoSEQ multiplex PCR; TCRdb's table is partial and in-frame only. The sample has approximately 67,000 clones, approximately 88% seen once. The sample comprised peripheral blood. Receptors were obtained from a woman at least 80 years old with acute or convalescent COVID-19.

The CDR3 loop reads CASSGTLGGEEQFF. The CDR3 bases are TGCGCCAGCAGTGGGACGTTGGGGGGGGAAGAGCAGTTCTTC. The rearrangement uses TRBV10-1 and TRBJ2-1; 7 bases map to TRBD2. Germline V gives CDR1 WNHNN, CDR2 SYGVQD (reference sequence). This CDR3 contains 14 residues. V shed 4 bases, J shed 10 bases, and the junction held 10 bases outside the gene matches.

The chain couples TRBV7-8 to TRBJ2-1; 8 bases line up with TRBD1. This CDR3 is built from 16 residues. CDR1 and CDR2 (germline): SGHVS, FQNEAQ. Trimming removed 5 bases from V and 10 bases from J; junction bases left unmatched: 16. The CDR3 DNA reads TGTGCCAGCAGCCTCGTGGGGACAGGCGGCGTCAACGAGCAGTTCTTC. Translation: CASSLVGTGGVNEQFF.

The chain links TRBV28 to TRBJ1-5; 12 nucleotides agree with TRBD1. Germline CDR1 reads MDHEN; CDR2 reads SYDVKM. Trimming at V came to 6 bases and at J to 6 bases, leaving 9 bases not matched to a gene. The CDR3 has 16 residues. The CDR3 DNA reads TGTGCCAGCAGCCGGGAGGGACAGGGGGCCGGTCAGCCCCAGCATTTT. It specifies CASSREGQGAGQPQHF.

The V and J genes are TRBV28 and TRBJ1-1; the D gene is possibly TRBD1 (6 bases). The CDR3 is 14 residues long. V was clipped by 5 bases and J by 2 bases, with 12 bases between them. CDR1 and CDR2 (germline): MDHEN, SYDVKM. Here the CDR3 reads CASSPQGFNTEAFF. CDR3 in DNA: TGTGCCAGCAGTCCACAGGGATTCAACACTGAAGCTTTCTTT.

Here the CDR3 DNA reads TGTGCCAGCAGTACGGGGATAGCGGGGACGGGGGATACGCAGTATTTT. As protein: CASSTGIAGTGDTQYF. The chain recombines TRBV2 with TRBJ2-3, with TRBD2 matching 8 bases. Germline V gene data show CDR1 as SNHLY and CDR2 as FYNNEI. Unmatched junction bases numbered 13, after V lost 5 bases and J lost 6 bases. The CDR3 extends over 16 amino acids. The entire variable domain, with the rest obtained from reference TRBV2 and TRBJ2-3, is as follows: EPEVTQTPSHQVTQMGQEVILRCVPISNHLYFYWYRQILGQKVEFLVSFYNNEISEKSEIFDDQFSVERPDGSNFTLKIRSTKLEDSAMYFCASSTGIAGTGDTQYFGPGTRLTVL.

The genes are TRBV6-2 or TRBV6-3 and TRBJ2-7; 8 bases line up with TRBD1. J gave up 3 bases and V 4 bases, and 8 bases lay outside the gene matches. Germline CDR1 MNHEY, CDR2 SVGEGT. This CDR3 is built from 15 residues. CDR3 sequence: CASSSATGAGYEQYF. CDR3 bases: TGTGCCAGCAGTTCCGCGACAGGGGCTGGCTACGAGCAGTACTTC.

CDR3 in DNA: TGTGCCAGCAGTTTTGTTCTGGGACAGGAGGGATTGGGGAAAGCTGGGGCCAACGTCCTGACTTTC. Translating gives CASSFVLGQEGLGKAGANVLTF. The chain has TRBV28 and TRBJ2-6; 8 nucleotides line up with TRBD1. Trimming removed 3 bases from V and 2 bases from J; junction bases left unmatched: 21. CDR3 length equals 22 residues. Germline V lookup: CDR1 MDHEN, CDR2 SYDVKM.

This chain links TRBV5-1 with TRBJ2-5; D possibly corresponds to TRBD1 (5 bases). The CDR3 contains 14 residues. Germline V lookup: CDR1 SGHRS, CDR2 YFSETQ. Between the trimmed V and J ends, which lost 4 bases and 4 bases, there was a span of 14 bases. For the CDR3, the DNA is TGCGCCAGCAGCCACTCAGGGAAGGGAGAGACCCAGTACTTC. Translating it yields CASSHSGKGETQYF.

The genes are TRBV7-6 and TRBJ2-5; 7 nucleotides agree with TRBD2. Germline V gives CDR1 SGHVS, CDR2 FNYEAQ. CDR3 length equals 16 residues. V lost 2 bases and J lost 3; bases outside the gene matches: 9. The CDR3 DNA is TGTGCCAGCAGCTTACGGGACTTGGGGGGGAAAGAGACCCAGTACTTC. It yields the protein CASSLRDLGGKETQYF.

The gene calls are TRBV14 and TRBJ2-3; possible D gene TRBD1, 5 bases. The CDR3 sequence is 14 residues long. Germline lookup yields CDR1 SGHDN and CDR2 FVKESK. V was cut by 6 bases and J by 3 bases, with 13 bases left in between. The CDR3 DNA reads TGTGCCAGCAGTTCTTGGACAAGTACAGATACGCAGTATTTT. As protein: CASSSWTSTDTQYF.

The J gene is TRBJ2-7, the V gene TRBV5-4; D gene ambiguous. The CDR3 contains 14 residues. The V gene lost 1 base and the J gene lost 5 bases, with 13 bases spanning the gap. Germline lookup yields CDR1 SGHNT and CDR2 YYREEE (reference sequence). The CDR3: CASSLSWSTDEQYF. CDR3 nucleotide sequence: TGTGCCAGCAGCTTGTCTTGGTCTACCGACGAGCAGTACTTC.

The V call is TRBV23-1, the J call TRBJ2-1; TRBD1 might be the D (5 bases). TRBV23-1 is treated as an ORF (open reading frame) with a function not yet certain. Trimming left V 2 bases short and J 5 bases short, with 13 bases between. The CDR3 spans 15 residues. CDR3 DNA sequence: TGCGCCAGCAGTCAAGGCAGGGCAAGTCACAATGAGCAGTTCTTC. It specifies CASSQGRASHNEQFF.

The genes are TRBV3-1 (or the pseudogene TRBV3-2) and TRBJ2-5; TRBD2 aligns across 9 bases. This CDR3 has 16 amino acids. Germline loops: CDR1 LGHDT, CDR2 YNNKEL (reference sequence). The J segment lost 4 bases and the V segment lost 2 bases, leaving 8 bases of the junction unmatched. Here the CDR3 reads CASSQYGRGGVETQYF. The CDR3 DNA reads as TGTGCCAGCAGCCAATACGGGCGGGGGGGCGTAGAGACCCAGTACTTC.

The CDR3 sequence is CASSPRSLNTEAFF. As DNA, the CDR3 is TGTGCCAGCAGCCCGCGGAGCCTCAACACTGAAGCTTTCTTT. V gene TRBV7-9 combines with J gene TRBJ1-1; D remains ambiguous. Germline V lookup: CDR1 SEHNR, CDR2 FQNEAQ (reference sequence). Between the trimmed V and J ends, which lost 5 bases and 2 bases, there was a span of 12 bases. This CDR3 is built from 14 residues.

The V gene is TRBV19, the J gene TRBJ2-1; weak D call: TRBD1 (5 bases). The length of the CDR3 is 15 residues. The germline gives CDR1 LNHDA, CDR2 SQIVND (reference sequence). The V end was cut by 1 base, the J end by 7 bases, with 14 bases between. The CDR3 sequence: CASSIGSPGRNEQFF. The CDR3, as DNA: TGTGCCAGTAGTATAGGTTCCCCAGGGCGGAATGAGCAGTTCTTC.

This chain links TRBV27 with TRBJ1-5, with TRBD1 matching 9 bases. V was pared by 5 bases and J by 3 bases, with 8 bases of the junction left unmatched. Germline values: CDR1 MNHEY, CDR2 SMNVEV (reference sequence). This CDR3 contains 16 residues. In DNA, the CDR3 is TGTGCCAGCAGTCCCCGGGACAGGGCTTCCAATCAGCCCCAGCATTTT. Translated: CASSPRDRASNQPQHF.

The chain employs TRBV19 and TRBJ1-5; 7 bases align to TRBD1. There are 16 residues in the CDR3. Trimming at V came to 7 bases and at J to 4 bases, leaving 13 bases not matched to a gene. The germline V gene has CDR1 LNHDA and CDR2 SQIVND (reference sequence). Here the CDR3 DNA reads TGTGCCAGTAAAGGGACAGCCCTCGCGGGGAATCAGCCCCAGCATTTT. The encoded protein is CASKGTALAGNQPQHF.

This sequence joins TRBV18 and TRBJ1-5, with 7 bases aligning to TRBD1. Germline assignment: CDR1 KGHSH and CDR2 LQKENI. V lost 5 bases to trimming and J lost 2 bases; unmatched junction nucleotides: 6. The CDR3 is 15 residues long. CDR3 in DNA: TGTGCCAGCTCAAGAGGTACAGGGGGCAATCAGCCCCAGCATTTT. Protein product: CASSRGTGGNQPQHF.

The V gene is TRBV5-8, the J gene TRBJ2-5; 7 bases fit TRBD1. J was trimmed by 4 bases and V by 7 bases; bases with no gene match: 7. The CDR3 length is 13 residues. Germline CDR1 SGHTS, CDR2 YDEGEE. The CDR3 DNA sequence: TGTGCCAGCCCTCACAGGGGACGAGAGACCCAGTACTTC. As protein: CASPHRGRETQYF.